This TCR beta chain was sequenced in a study of blood T cell repertoires in COVID-19. Study at large: PBMCs, B-cell-depleted T cells, or T cells were the source of the cDNA or gDNA that made up the material.

Participants' own reports of clinical history determined their cohort assignment. Cohort 3 donors were reported recovered after two negative PCRs, clearance, or symptom resolution. In the original analysis: From reference gene primer amplification, estimates of nucleated cell counts were derived. TCRdb's copy holds only in-frame clones and misses some; the assay was immunoSEQ multiplex PCR. That table furnishes V, J and clone size, whereas the DNA furnished D and trimming. Here the sample spans 220,000 or so clones, around 86% being singletons. The CDR3 sequence is 16 residues long. V trimming: 8 bases; J trimming: 1 base; junction bases outside the gene matches: 11. The germline V gene encodes CDR1 SNHLY and CDR2 FYNNEI.

This chain connects TRBV2 to TRBJ2-5; 9 bases fit TRBD1. This TCR was sampled from a woman aged 45-60 years who had recovered from COVID-19. Sequenced sample: PBMCs or T cells enriched from blood (not recorded which). The CDR3 DNA reads as TGTGCCAGCGGTGCTTGGACAGGGGTCTTCCAAGAGACCCAGTACTTC. It codes for CASGAWTGVFQETQYF.